This TCR beta chain derives from a study of T cells in Graves' hyperthyroidism and ophthalmopathy. This clonotype was found many times. Researchers took RNA transcripts and amplified the TCR beta CDR3 regions from them. The TCR CDR3 was amplified in a first-round RT-PCR using the HTBI primer set. TCRdb used MiXCR to reprocess the multiplex PCR reads, holding one entry per CDR3 protein. The table includes 450,000 to 700,000 distinct CDR3 sequences, 46% detected once. CDR1 SEHNR and CDR2 FQNEAQ come from the germline V gene (reference sequence). Trimming removed 2 bases from V and 4 bases from J, with 14 bases in between. This CDR3 region has 15 residues.

The chain recombines TRBV7-9 with TRBJ2-5; no firm D call. Input material: peripheral blood or thyroid tissue (not recorded which). This sequence was found in an adult woman with Graves' disease, either hyperthyroidism or ophthalmopathy (not recorded which). The CDR3 is CASSLPGPTGETQYF. CDR3 coding DNA: TGTGCCAGCAGCTTACCCGGACCAACGGGAGAGACCCAGTACTTC.